This record looks at one TCR beta chain sequence and its context. Here immunoSEQ multiplex PCR was the method, and the copy in TCRdb shows in-frame clones only, minus some. The profile shows around 79,000 clones, around 94% of them singletons. Per the germline V gene, CDR1 is LNHNV and CDR2 is YYDKDF (reference sequence). The CDR3 has 15 amino acids. After removal of 8 bases from V and 8 bases from J, the junction contained 12 bases not matched to a gene. This record belongs to a study of technical replicates of blood from several donors. The receptor's source is a human donor in good health. The sequencing sample was made of T cells isolated from PBMCs. This rearrangement joins TRBV15 to TRBJ2-1; TRBD1 agrees at 10 bases. The CDR3: CATLHRDRGGDEQFF. CDR3 sequence (DNA): TGTGCCACCTTACACCGGGACAGGGGAGGGGATGAGCAGTTCTTC.